This paragraph covers one T cell receptor (beta chain) sequence. Its target antigen remains unknown. Base qualities are missing; no much larger clone stands one base away. CDR1 and CDR2 were assigned from the germline V gene (reference sequence) as SGHNT and YYREEE. The V end gives up 0 bases and the J end 3 bases, leaving 5 bases in the junction not matched to a gene. From its cysteine to its phenylalanine, the CDR3 spans 15 amino acids. The kept DNA is CDR3 alone, 45 bases in frame from the first base. To sequence the TCRbeta CDR3 region, genomic DNA was isolated from the sorted cells. TCRbeta CDR3 regions were sequenced using the immunoSEQ Assay. The source is immuneACCESS, and TCRdb retained only in-frame sequences with V and J called. Part of the clones is not carried over; for the studies checked, unresolved V genes explain less than half of this, and the remainder is unexplained. The sample table shows 66,000 or so clones, and about 77% are seen once. Roughly 1.6% of the sample is held by the ten biggest clonotypes.

The trial excluded patients who had a history of autoimmune disease or were on systemic immunosuppression. In every dose cohort, peripheral blood was drawn for TCR sequencing at baseline, cycle 4 day 1, and cycle 7 day 1. Samples were obtained from an open-label, multicenter, first-in-human phase I dose-escalation trial of ivuxolimab. The trial enrolled adults with locally advanced or metastatic head and neck squamous cell, hepatocellular, melanoma or renal cell carcinoma. Before TCR sequencing, CD4+ T cells and CD8+ T cells from peripheral blood were sorted into separate populations. The sample is drawn from a study of OX40 agonist ivuxolimab in advanced cancers. For context, the study as a whole: Ivuxolimab was a fully human IgG2 agonistic monoclonal antibody targeting the costimulatory receptor OX40 (CD134). The monotherapy dose-escalation portion (N of about 57 patients) of the phase I ivuxolimab trial is reported in the paper. Intravenous ivuxolimab was administered to patients every 2 weeks at six dose levels: 0.01, 0.1, 0.3, 1.5, 3 and 10 mg/kg. Three dose-escalation patients achieved partial responses, one with hepatocellular carcinoma and two with cutaneous melanoma. Patients were allowed to have had prior anti-PD-1, anti-PD-L1 or anti-CTLA-4 therapy, and around 43% of the dose-escalation patients had been treated with checkpoint inhibitors. Peripheral TCRbeta sequencing was intended to test whether TCR sequence diversity was altered and clonal T-cell expansion was caused by ivuxolimab. The dose-escalation cohort was 82.7% male with a mean age of about 58 years, ranging from roughly 23 to 90. Of the 50 to 55 patients in dose escalation, some 19 had hepatocellular carcinoma, some 15 had melanoma, 9 had renal cell carcinoma and 9 had head and neck cancer. On the study overall, not on this receptor specifically: At doses from 0.1 to 3.0 mg/kg, clonal expansion was seen in both CD4+ and CD8+ blood T cells between baseline and week 6. The antigen specificity of the clonally expanded peripheral T cells was not determined. After ivuxolimab, CD8+ T cells had more expanded clones than CD4+ T cells on average. In the 0.1-3.0 mg/kg groups, partial responders were among the patients with the lowest normalized peripheral clonal expansion, particularly in CD8+ T cells. Low levels of normalized T-cell clonal expansion were also seen in some patients who did not respond.

This chain joins TRBV5-4 to TRBJ2-7, with TRBD1 identical over 8 junction bases. This sample comprised CD4+ or CD8+ T cells sorted from blood, obtained in a trial of the OX40 agonist ivuxolimab. The TCR comes from an adult with an advanced solid tumor such as melanoma, head and neck, liver or kidney cancer. The nucleotides are TGTGCCAGCAGCTTGGGGACAGGGTCTCGCTACGAGCAGTACTTC. It translates as CASSLGTGSRYEQYF. Reference TRBV5-4 and TRBJ2-7 proteins supply the regions before and after the CDR3; the full variable domain is: ETGVTQSPTHLIKTRGQQVTLRCSSQSGHNTVSWYQQALGQGPQFIFQYYREEENGRGNFPPRFSGLQFPNYSSELNVNALELDDSALYLCASSLGTGSRYEQYFGPGTRLTVT.